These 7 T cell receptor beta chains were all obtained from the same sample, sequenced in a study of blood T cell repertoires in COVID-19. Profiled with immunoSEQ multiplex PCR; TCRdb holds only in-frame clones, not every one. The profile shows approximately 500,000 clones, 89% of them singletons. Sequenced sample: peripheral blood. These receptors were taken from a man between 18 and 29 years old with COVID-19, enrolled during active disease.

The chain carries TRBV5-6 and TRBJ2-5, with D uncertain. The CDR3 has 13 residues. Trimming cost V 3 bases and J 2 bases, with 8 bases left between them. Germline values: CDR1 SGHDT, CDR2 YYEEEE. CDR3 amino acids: CASSYGRQETQYF. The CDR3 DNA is TGTGCCAGCAGCTATGGCAGGCAAGAGACCCAGTACTTC.

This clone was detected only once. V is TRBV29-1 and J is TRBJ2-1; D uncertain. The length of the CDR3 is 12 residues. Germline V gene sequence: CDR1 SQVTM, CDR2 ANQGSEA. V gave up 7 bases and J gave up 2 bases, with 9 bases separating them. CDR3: CSGRQAYNEQFF. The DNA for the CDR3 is TGCAGCGGTCGGCAGGCCTACAATGAGCAGTTCTTC.

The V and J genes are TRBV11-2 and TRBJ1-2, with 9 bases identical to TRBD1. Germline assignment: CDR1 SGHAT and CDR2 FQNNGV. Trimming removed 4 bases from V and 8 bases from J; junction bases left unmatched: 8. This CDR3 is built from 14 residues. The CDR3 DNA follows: TGTGCCAGCAGCTCACTACAGGGGGCGAGAGGCTACACCTTC. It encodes CASSSLQGARGYTF.

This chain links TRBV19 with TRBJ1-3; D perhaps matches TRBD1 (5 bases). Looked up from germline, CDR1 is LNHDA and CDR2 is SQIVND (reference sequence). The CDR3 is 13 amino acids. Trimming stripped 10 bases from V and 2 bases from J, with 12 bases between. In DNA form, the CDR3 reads TGTGCCACCTCGGCGGGGGCTGGAAACACCATATATTTT. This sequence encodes CATSAGAGNTIYF.

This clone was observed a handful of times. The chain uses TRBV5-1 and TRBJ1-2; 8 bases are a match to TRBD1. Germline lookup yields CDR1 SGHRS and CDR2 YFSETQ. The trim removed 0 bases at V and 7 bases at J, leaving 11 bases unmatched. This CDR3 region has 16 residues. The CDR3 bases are TGCGCCAGCAGCTTGGGAGGGGCAGGGGGCAGCTCTGGCTACACCTTC. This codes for CASSLGGAGGSSGYTF.

In DNA form, the CDR3 reads TGTGCCAGCAGTGGACTACCAAGCTCCTACAATGAGCAGTTCTTC. Translation: CASSGLPSSYNEQFF. The rearrangement links TRBV2 to TRBJ2-1; D perhaps matches TRBD2 (5 bases). Trimming left V 4 bases short and J 0 bases short, with 10 bases between. Germline V gene data show CDR1 as SNHLY and CDR2 as FYNNEI. This CDR3 region has 15 residues.

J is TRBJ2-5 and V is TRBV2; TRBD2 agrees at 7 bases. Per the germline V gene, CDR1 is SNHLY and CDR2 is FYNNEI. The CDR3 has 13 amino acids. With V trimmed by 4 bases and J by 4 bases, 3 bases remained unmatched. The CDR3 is CASSAERGETQYF. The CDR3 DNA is TGTGCCAGCAGTGCGGAGCGGGGAGAGACCCAGTACTTC.